Listed below are T cell receptor beta chains from one sample, sequenced in a study of CD8+ T cells in alopecia areata. TCRdb keeps only in-frame clones here, not all; method: immunoSEQ multiplex PCR. Of around 190,000 clones listed, about 61% are singletons. Sequencing was performed on CD8+ T cells sorted from blood. All receptors derive from a human donor in good health. The CDR3 runs from the conserved cysteine through the conserved F or W. The order of the fields is V gene, CDR3 protein.

TRBV29-1,CSVEGDSGNTIYF
TRBV6-5,CASRLSGGTQETQYF
TRBV29-1,CSVGDIFTEAFF
TRBV27,CASSSRTGGDNEQFF
TRBV7-9,CASTAGGSYEQYF
TRBV4-2,CASSQEDQGSSYEQYF
TRBV4-1,CASSDKGNTEAFF
TRBV9,CASSVGGSAKETQYF
TRBV7-8,CASSPGAAVGQFF
TRBV9,CASSPPPTTEAFF
TRBV27,CASTARFPSYEQYF
TRBV6-5,CASSETGEKLFF
TRBV4-2,CASSQEAGGSYNEQFF
TRBV2,CASSESRVEETQYF
TRBV7-8,CASSLGDRYTDTQYF
TRBV5-4,CASSLITASYGYTF
TRBV29-1,CSVEEDTGQNYGYTF
TRBV5-6,CASSGGTSSGANVLTF
TRBV18,CASSPGQGTPYEQYF
TRBV20-1,CSATGLYGYTF
TRBV6-5,CASSYGQTEAFF
TRBV15,CATSRDRGMNTEAFF